Presented here are 14 T cell receptor beta chains from one specimen sequenced in a study of technical replicates of blood from four donors. Measured with immunoSEQ multiplex PCR; TCRdb has only the in-frame clones, and not every one. The top ten hold approximately 0.22% of the sample, which has 45,000 to 55,000 clones, 85% to 95% seen once. Sample: T cells isolated from PBMCs. The receptors come from a human donor in good health.

A remark on this clone: At one end, the junction sequence differs from germline, possibly due to a read error. This rearrangement joins TRBV20-1 to TRBJ1-4, with D possibly being TRBD1 (6 bases). Germline lookup yields CDR1 DFQATT and CDR2 SNEGSKA (reference sequence). There are 11 residues in the CDR3. Here the CDR3 reads CSARTIGGFIF. The CDR3 DNA reads TGCAGTGCTAGAACCATAGGGGGTTTTATTTTT.

This clone was observed once. CDR3 nucleotide sequence: TGTGCCAGCAGCGCTGGTCGGGGGGGCGCCTATGGCTACACCTTC. Translated: CASSAGRGGAYGYTF. V is TRBV7-3 and J is TRBJ1-2; maybe TRBD1 (6 bases). From germline, CDR1 is SGHTA and CDR2 FQGTGA. Trimming left V 5 bases short and J 4 bases short, with 17 bases between. The CDR3 has 15 residues.

The chain employs TRBV7-3 and TRBJ2-7, with D possibly TRBD1 on 6 matching bases. Between the trimmed V and J ends, which lost 5 bases and 5 bases, there was a span of 13 bases. Germline V CDR1 and CDR2: SGHTA, FQGTGA. The CDR3 consists of 13 residues. This chain's CDR3 is CASSPPGADEQYF. The CDR3 nucleotides are TGTGCCAGCAGCCCCCCAGGGGCGGACGAGCAGTACTTC.

The chain has TRBV5-1 and TRBJ2-5; the match to TRBD1 covers 7 bases. Germline loops: CDR1 SGHRS, CDR2 YFSETQ. The CDR3 totals 15 residues. V shed 2 bases, J shed 5 bases, and the junction held 9 bases outside the gene matches. In DNA form, the CDR3 reads TGCGCCAGCAGCTTACCACAGGGGATCTCGGAGACCCAGTACTTC. This gives the protein CASSLPQGISETQYF.

The chain uses TRBV7-9 and TRBJ2-7; D gene ambiguous. Trimming left V 4 bases short and J 0 bases short, with 10 bases between. Looked up from germline, CDR1 is SEHNR and CDR2 is FQNEAQ (reference sequence). The CDR3 is 14 residues long. The CDR3 DNA follows: TGTGCCAGCAGCTCAGCCCGAGTCTCCTACGAGCAGTACTTC. Translating gives CASSSARVSYEQYF.

The chain is built from TRBV14 and TRBJ1-2; D remains unclear. Between the trimmed V and J ends, which lost 1 base and 8 bases, there was a span of 11 bases. Germline-derived CDR1 and CDR2 are SGHDN and FVKESK. This CDR3 comprises 13 residues. The DNA for the CDR3 is TGTGCCAGCAGCCAAGCCCACCAGGAAGGCTACACCTTC. Protein sequence: CASSQAHQEGYTF.

This chain connects TRBV15 to TRBJ1-5; 7 nucleotides match TRBD1. Per germline, CDR1 LNHNV and CDR2 YYDKDF (reference sequence). The CDR3 consists of 14 residues. J lost 5 bases, V lost 1 base, and 2 bases had no gene match. In nucleotides, the CDR3 is TGTGCCACCAGCAGAGGACAGGGACATCAGCCCCAGCATTTT. Its protein is CATSRGQGHQPQHF.

V usage is TRBV15 and J usage is TRBJ1-2, with TRBD1 identical over 11 bases. V dropped 5 bases and J dropped 6; count of bases not matched to a gene: 8. The CDR3 covers 15 residues. The germline gives CDR1 LNHNV, CDR2 YYDKDF (reference sequence). CDR3 loop: CATSARRTGGDGYTF. In DNA form, the CDR3 reads TGTGCCACCAGCGCCCGCCGGACAGGGGGCGATGGCTACACCTTC. Variable domain in full (rest from reference TRBV15 and TRBJ1-2): DAMVIQNPRYQVTQFGKPVTLSCSQTLNHNVMYWYQQKSSQAPKLLFHYYDKDFNNEADTPDNFQSRRPNTSFCFLDIRSPGLGDTAMYLCATSARRTGGDGYTFGSGTRLTVV.

The chain recombines TRBV11-2 with TRBJ2-7; maybe TRBD1 (5 bases). The CDR3 covers 17 residues. Trimming took off 1 base at V and 3 bases at J, with 19 bases between the two ends. CDR1 SGHAT and CDR2 FQNNGV come from the germline V gene. The CDR3 loop is CASSLVQGSSLNYEQYF. In DNA, the CDR3 is TGTGCCAGCAGCTTAGTGCAGGGATCATCACTAAACTACGAGCAGTACTTC.

This clone has a single count. This rearrangement joins TRBV23-1 to TRBJ2-7, with D maybe TRBD1 (6 bases). TRBV23-1 qualifies as an ORF whose function is uncertain. The CDR3 is 14 amino acids. V shed 6 bases and J shed 0 bases, with 12 bases lying between them. The CDR3 DNA reads TGCGCCAGCAGAACGGGCAGGGGCTCCTACGAGCAGTACTTC. Amino acids: CASRTGRGSYEQYF.

This rearrangement joins TRBV14 to TRBJ1-1, with 7 bases aligning to TRBD1. CDR1 SGHDN and CDR2 FVKESK come from the germline V gene. V trimming: 9 bases; J trimming: 2 bases; junction bases outside the gene matches: 6. The CDR3 has 13 residues. The CDR3 DNA follows: TGTGCCAGTAGGGGACAGCTTAACACTGAAGCTTTCTTT. Its protein is CASRGQLNTEAFF.

The rearrangement joins TRBV7-2 to TRBJ2-1; TRBD2 matches at 8 bases. V lost 5 bases and J lost 10; bases outside the gene matches: 16. CDR1 and CDR2 (germline): SGHTA, FQGNSA. This CDR3 spans 16 amino acids. This chain's CDR3 is CASSPHPSGLVNEQFF. As DNA, the CDR3 is TGTGCCAGCAGCCCACACCCTTCGGGACTAGTAAACGAGCAGTTCTTC.

This chain uses TRBV9 with TRBJ1-5, with D hard to call. Germline V gene data show CDR1 as SGDLS and CDR2 as YYNGEE. V shed 3 bases and J shed 7 bases, with 11 bases lying between them. The CDR3 sequence is 13 residues long. CDR3 protein: CASSAEGFQPQHF. DNA of the CDR3: TGTGCCAGCAGCGCCGAGGGTTTCCAGCCCCAGCATTTT. The whole variable domain, filled in from reference TRBV9 and TRBJ1-5, reads DSGVTQTPKHLITATGQRVTLRCSPRSGDLSVYWYQQSLDQGLQFLIQYYNGEERAKGNILERFSAQQFPDLHSELNLSSLELGDSALYFCASSAEGFQPQHFGDGTRLSIL.

V and J are TRBV20-1 and TRBJ2-7; a possible D gene is TRBD1 (6 bases). Germline lookup yields CDR1 DFQATT and CDR2 SNEGSKA (reference sequence). The CDR3 runs to 11 residues. The V end lost 3 bases, the J end lost 13 bases, and 16 bases lay between the germline ends. The CDR3 sequence is CSARGRDRSYF. CDR3 bases: TGCAGTGCTAGGGGGCGTGACAGGTCTTACTTC.